This T cell receptor (beta chain) was sequenced during a study of shared clonotypes between healthy human individuals. Across the whole study: Donors had three CD4 naive, three CD4 memory, two CD8 naive and one CD8 memory plate apiece.

The authors' processing: From ImmunoSEQ came sequences covering only the junction and carrying no quality scores, so filtering differed. Some clones are missing from TCRdb's copy, which holds only in-frame ones; the method was immunoSEQ multiplex PCR. The V and J calls and clone size are taken from that table; D and trimming were inferred from the DNA. Of more than 2 million clones in the sample, approximately 96% are singletons; the top ten hold over 0.1%. Whole-study results and caveats: Blood was the sole source, and tissue repertoires probably differ. Among donors, clonotype sharing was expected to be affected by sequencing depth.

For this clone: Its antigen is not identified.

With V trimmed by 3 bases and J by 2 bases, 10 bases remained unmatched. The CDR3 consists of 17 residues. The germline V gene has CDR1 KGHSH and CDR2 LQKENI. The material sequenced was naive CD4+ T cells sorted from blood. Subset given: CD45RA+ positively selected. The rearrangement joins TRBV18 to TRBJ1-5, with 7 bases that match TRBD1. This receptor was taken from a man younger than 35 in good health. The CDR3 sequence is CASSPGTVLAGNQPQHF. The CDR3 DNA is TGTGCCAGCTCACCGGGGACAGTCTTAGCCGGCAATCAGCCCCAGCATTTT.